The entry below describes one T cell receptor (beta chain). Its target is not known. This sample is drawn from a study of T-cell reconstitution after alpha-beta-depleted transplantation in children. Study results and caveats: Where some patients showed high TCRbeta diversity at day 60, it came from recipient T cells and thymic progenitors that had survived. Alpha-beta T cells present about two months after transplant were reported to originate from several hundred expanded graft clones. Newly generated T cells supplied most T-cell counts and diversity one year post-transplant.

V was pared by 4 bases and J by 8 bases, with 7 bases of the junction left unmatched. CDR1 and CDR2 from the germline V gene are MDHEN and SYDVKM. The CDR3 is 13 amino acids. It was with unique molecular identifiers that the TCRbeta library was prepared. TCRdb called the PCR reads again in MiXCR, with one record for every CDR3 protein. The data show over 120,000 distinct CDR3 sequences, 7.5% to 9% seen once. This specimen was PBMCs, mostly from graft donor cells, taken 180 days after TCRalphabeta/CD19-depleted stem cell transplant. This TCR was sampled from a female patient aged 2-10 years who had a stem cell transplant for congenital amegakaryocytic thrombocytopenia, so the T cells may come from the graft donor. The chain uses TRBV28 and TRBJ1-2; 7 bases agree with TRBD1. The CDR3: CASSSRGRRGYTF. The CDR3 nucleotides are TGTGCCAGCAGTTCTAGGGGGCGCAGAGGCTACACCTTC.